Listed here are 16 T cell receptor beta chains from one sample, sequenced in a study of OX40 agonist ivuxolimab in advanced cancers. Assay: immunoSEQ multiplex PCR; the TCRdb copy retains only in-frame clones and omits some. The table includes around 70,000 clones, roughly 85% detected once. The sequences come from CD4+ or CD8+ T cells sorted from blood, collected in a trial of the OX40 agonist ivuxolimab. All receptors come from an adult with an advanced solid tumor such as melanoma, head and neck, liver or kidney cancer.

This chain joins TRBV5-4 and TRBJ1-2; 8 positions match TRBD1. V shed 3 bases and J 4 bases; nucleotides not matched to a gene: 5. The length of the CDR3 is 14 residues. Germline CDR1 and CDR2: SGHNT and YYREEE (reference sequence). DNA of the CDR3: TGTGCCAGCAGCTCAGGGGGCGCGTCCTATGGCTACACCTTC. Protein sequence: CASSSGGASYGYTF.

V gene TRBV28 combines with J gene TRBJ2-7, with 7 bases matching TRBD2. J lost 7 bases, V lost 6 bases, and 18 bases had no gene match. The CDR3 has 16 amino acids. Germline V lookup: CDR1 MDHEN, CDR2 SYDVKM. As DNA, the CDR3 is TGTGCCAGCAGCCCGGGGGGTCAGGGCCGAAAAGGGGAGCAGTACTTC. Its translation: CASSPGGQGRKGEQYF.

V and J are TRBV28 and TRBJ2-5; 11 bases agree with TRBD2. This CDR3 comprises 18 residues. The germline V gene has CDR1 MDHEN and CDR2 SYDVKM. J gave up 2 bases and V 3 bases, and 11 bases lay outside the gene matches. The CDR3 reads CASSFIARGTSGQETQYF. CDR3 coding DNA: TGTGCCAGCAGTTTTATCGCCCGGGGGACTAGCGGACAAGAGACCCAGTACTTC.

The rearrangement joins TRBV2 to TRBJ1-5; TRBD1 matches 8 bases. The CDR3 runs to 14 residues. Germline CDR1 reads SNHLY; CDR2 reads FYNNEI. The V gene end was trimmed by 6 bases and the J gene end by 7 bases; junction bases not matched to a gene: 8. The CDR3 loop is CASSKGQGGQPQHF. The CDR3 region has the DNA TGTGCCAGCAGCAAAGGACAGGGCGGCCAGCCCCAGCATTTT.

The chain couples TRBV7-9 to TRBJ2-7; D remains ambiguous. The germline V and J ends were trimmed by 3 bases and 3 bases, with 6 bases remaining between them. The CDR3 runs to 12 residues. Germline V gene data show CDR1 as SEHNR and CDR2 as FQNEAQ (reference sequence). CDR3 residues: CASSLHGYEQYF. The CDR3 DNA follows: TGTGCCAGCAGCTTGCACGGCTACGAGCAGTACTTC.

Details on this clone: Compared with germline, one end of the junction differs, possibly owing to a read error. This chain connects TRBV6-5 to TRBJ2-5; D might be TRBD1 (5 bases). CDR3 length: 16 amino acids. From germline, CDR1 is MNHEY and CDR2 SVGAGI. The CDR3 bases are TGTGCCAGCAGTTGGGCGAAGGGGCTGGGCCAAGAGGCCCAGTACTTC. Translating gives CASSWAKGLGQEAQYF.

The rearrangement uses TRBV28 and TRBJ2-2; tentative D call: TRBD1 (5 bases). In germline, CDR1 is MDHEN, CDR2 SYDVKM. Trimming pared 10 bases from V and 1 base from J, leaving 7 bases between. The CDR3 extends over 12 amino acids. The CDR3 bases are TGTGCCACTACAGGGAACACCGGGGAGCTGTTTTTT. Its translation is CATTGNTGELFF.

V usage is TRBV4-1 and J usage is TRBJ1-1; D not certain. Trimming removed 0 bases from V and 0 bases from J, with 14 bases in between. The germline V gene has CDR1 MGHRA and CDR2 YSYEKL. This CDR3 spans 17 amino acids. Written as DNA, the CDR3 is TGCGCCAGCAGCCAAGATGGGCAGGTCCTCATGAACACTGAAGCTTTCTTT. Translating it yields CASSQDGQVLMNTEAFF.

J is TRBJ2-2 and V is TRBV15, with D perhaps matching TRBD1 (5 bases). The CDR3 covers 16 residues. Between the trimmed V and J ends, which lost 7 bases and 7 bases, there was a span of 22 bases. The germline V gene has CDR1 LNHNV and CDR2 YYDKDF (reference sequence). The CDR3 region is CATNSPYVRVGGELFF. CDR3 DNA: TGTGCCACCAACTCTCCCTATGTCAGGGTTGGCGGGGAGCTGTTTTTT.

The V call is TRBV5-1, the J call TRBJ1-1; 9 bases align to TRBD1. Losses at the gene ends were 6 bases for V and 0 bases for J; bases not matched to a gene: 6. The germline CDR1 and CDR2 sequences are SGHRS and YFSETQ. The CDR3 spans 15 residues. CDR3: CASNVGDRVNTEAFF. Written as DNA, the CDR3 is TGCGCCAGCAATGTTGGGGACAGGGTGAACACTGAAGCTTTCTTT.

This clone was observed a single time. The chain combines TRBV18 with TRBJ2-1; 10 bases align to TRBD1. From germline, CDR1 is KGHSH and CDR2 LQKENI. J lost 3 bases, V lost 6 bases, and 5 bases had no gene match. The CDR3 runs to 15 residues. CDR3 DNA: TGTGCCAGCTCCCCTGGACAGGGGGTCTACAATGAGCAGTTCTTC. Its protein is CASSPGQGVYNEQFF. The full variable domain, rest sourced from reference TRBV18 and TRBJ2-1, is NAGVMQNPRHLVRRRGQEARLRCSPMKGHSHVYWYRQLPEEGLKFMVYLQKENIIDESGMPKERFSAEFPKEGPSILRIQQVVRGDSAAYFCASSPGQGVYNEQFFGPGTRLTVL.

CDR3 loop: CASSKAWRIYMNTEAFF. The CDR3 region has the DNA TGTGCCAGTAGTAAAGCGTGGAGAATCTACATGAACACTGAAGCTTTCTTT. V is TRBV19 and J is TRBJ1-1; D ambiguous. Germline CDR1 reads LNHDA; CDR2 reads SQIVND (reference sequence). Trimming shortened V by 4 bases and J by 0 bases, and 18 bases separated the two germline ends. CDR3 length: 17 amino acids.

The chain couples TRBV18 to TRBJ2-2; D is perhaps TRBD2 (5 bases). Germline values: CDR1 KGHSH, CDR2 LQKENI. Trimming took off 2 bases at V and 4 bases at J, with 11 bases between the two ends. The CDR3 has 15 amino acids. The CDR3 nucleotides are TGTGCCAGCTCACCAGGGCTAGCTGCCACCGGGGAGCTGTTTTTT. It codes for CASSPGLAATGELFF.

The chain employs TRBV6-1 and TRBJ1-6; no firm D call. Germline V CDR1 and CDR2: MNHNS, SASEGT. V gave up 6 bases and J gave up 12 bases, with 15 bases separating them. The CDR3 has 13 amino acids. CDR3 DNA: TGTGCCAGCAGCAAGCGACCACGAGGACCCCTCCACTTT. Its translation: CASSKRPRGPLHF.

The gene calls are TRBV5-1 and TRBJ2-2; the D gene is possibly TRBD1 (5 bases). Trimming stripped 5 bases from V and 5 bases from J, with 13 bases between. The CDR3 consists of 14 residues. CDR1 is SGHRS, CDR2 YFSETQ, per germline. The CDR3 spells CASRSRVGTGELFF. The CDR3 DNA sequence: TGCGCCAGCAGAAGCAGGGTCGGTACCGGGGAGCTGTTTTTT.

The genes are TRBV25-1 and TRBJ1-4; D might be TRBD1 (5 bases). Trimming took off 3 bases at V and 5 bases at J, with 13 bases between the two ends. Germline V gene lookup returns CDR1 MGHDK and CDR2 SYGVNS. The CDR3 runs 15 residues. The CDR3 sequence: CASSDWGEANEKLFF. CDR3 nucleotides: TGTGCCAGCAGTGATTGGGGGGAAGCCAATGAAAAACTGTTTTTT. Based on the CDR3 plus reference TRBV25-1 and TRBJ1-4, the full variable domain is EADIYQTPRYLVIGTGKKITLECSQTMGHDKMYWYQQDPGMELHLIHYSYGVNSTEKGDLSSESTVSRIRTEHFPLTLESARPSHTSQYLCASSDWGEANEKLFFGSGTQLSVL.